This TCR beta chain was recorded in a study of blood T cell repertoires in COVID-19. Germline V lookup: CDR1 GTSNPN, CDR2 SVGIG (reference sequence). V shed 5 bases and J shed 8 bases, with 10 bases lying between them. CDR3 length: 11 amino acids. Under the authors' procedure: Estimated nucleated cell counts came from reference gene primer amplification. The repertoire was sequenced with immunoSEQ multiplex PCR; TCRdb's copy has only in-frame clones and lacks some. V and J calls and clone size are as listed in that table; D and trimming were resolved from the DNA. Of around 50,000 clones in the sample, roughly 80% are singletons; the top ten hold about 5%. Clinical histories supplied by participants themselves formed the basis of cohort assignment. Only one count was recorded for this clone.

Sequencing was performed on PBMCs or T cells enriched from blood (not recorded which). This sequence was found in a woman aged 50 to 60 with acute COVID-19. The V and J genes are TRBV30 and TRBJ1-3, with D tentatively TRBD1 (6 bases). As DNA, the CDR3 is TGTGCCTGGCGTCAGGGGCACACCATATATTTT. The encoded protein is CAWRQGHTIYF.